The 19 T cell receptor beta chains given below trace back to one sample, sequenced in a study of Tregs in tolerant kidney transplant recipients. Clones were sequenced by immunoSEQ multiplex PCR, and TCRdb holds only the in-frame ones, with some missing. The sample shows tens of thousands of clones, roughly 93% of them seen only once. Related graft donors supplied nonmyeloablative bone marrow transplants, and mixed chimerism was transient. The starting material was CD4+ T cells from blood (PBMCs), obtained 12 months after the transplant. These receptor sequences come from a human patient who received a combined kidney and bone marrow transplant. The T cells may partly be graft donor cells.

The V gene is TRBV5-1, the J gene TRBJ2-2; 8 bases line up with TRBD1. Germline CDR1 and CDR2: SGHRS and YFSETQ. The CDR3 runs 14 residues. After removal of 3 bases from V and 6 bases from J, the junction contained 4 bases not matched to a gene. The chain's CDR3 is CASSSGQGPGELFF. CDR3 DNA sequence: TGCGCCAGCAGCTCTGGACAGGGCCCCGGGGAGCTGTTTTTT.

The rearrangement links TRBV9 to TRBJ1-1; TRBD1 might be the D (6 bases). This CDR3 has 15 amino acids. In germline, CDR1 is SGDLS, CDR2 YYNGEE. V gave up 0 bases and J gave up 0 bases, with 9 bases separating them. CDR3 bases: TGTGCCAGCAGCGTAGTGGGGGCCATGAACACTGAAGCTTTCTTT. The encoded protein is CASSVVGAMNTEAFF.

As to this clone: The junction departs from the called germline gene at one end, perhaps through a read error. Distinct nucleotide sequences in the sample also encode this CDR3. The CDR3 DNA is TGTGCCAGCAGCTTCGACGGGACAGGGAATTCCCCCCTCCACTTT. As protein: CASSFDGTGNSPLHF. V is TRBV7-3 and J is TRBJ1-6; TRBD1 agrees at 9 bases. The V gene's germline CDR1 is SGHTA and CDR2 FQGTGA. This CDR3 has 15 residues.

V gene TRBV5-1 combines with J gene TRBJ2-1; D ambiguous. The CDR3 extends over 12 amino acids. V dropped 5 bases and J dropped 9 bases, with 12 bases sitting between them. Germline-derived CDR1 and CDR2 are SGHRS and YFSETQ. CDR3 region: CASSLGVVEQFF. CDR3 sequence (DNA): TGCGCCAGCAGTCTAGGAGTTGTTGAGCAGTTCTTC.

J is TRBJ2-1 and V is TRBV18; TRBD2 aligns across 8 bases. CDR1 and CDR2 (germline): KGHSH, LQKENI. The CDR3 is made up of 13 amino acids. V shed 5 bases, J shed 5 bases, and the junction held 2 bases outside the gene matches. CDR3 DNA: TGTGCCAGCTCATCGGGACTAGACAATGAGCAGTTCTTC. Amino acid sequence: CASSSGLDNEQFF.

The chain's CDR3 is CASSSLAGGRETQYF. The CDR3, as DNA: TGTGCCAGCAGCTCACTAGCGGGAGGGAGAGAGACCCAGTACTTC. The chain joins TRBV5-6 to TRBJ2-5, with 13 nucleotides matching TRBD2. CDR1 is SGHDT and CDR2 is YYEEEE in the germline V gene. The CDR3 runs 15 residues. V shed 3 bases and J 4 bases; nucleotides not matched to a gene: 3.

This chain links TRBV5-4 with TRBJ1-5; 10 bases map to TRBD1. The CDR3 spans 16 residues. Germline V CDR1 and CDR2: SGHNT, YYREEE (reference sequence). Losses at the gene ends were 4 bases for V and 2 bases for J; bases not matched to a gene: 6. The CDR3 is CASSVDRGEGNQPQHF. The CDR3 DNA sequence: TGTGCCAGCAGCGTGGACAGGGGGGAAGGCAATCAGCCCCAGCATTTT.

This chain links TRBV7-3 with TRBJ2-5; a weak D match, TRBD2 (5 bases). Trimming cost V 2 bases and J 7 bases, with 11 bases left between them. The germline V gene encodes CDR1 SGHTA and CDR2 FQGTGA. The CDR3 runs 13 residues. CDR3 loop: CASSLHGRGTQYF. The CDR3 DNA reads TGTGCCAGCAGCTTACACGGTCGGGGGACCCAGTACTTC.

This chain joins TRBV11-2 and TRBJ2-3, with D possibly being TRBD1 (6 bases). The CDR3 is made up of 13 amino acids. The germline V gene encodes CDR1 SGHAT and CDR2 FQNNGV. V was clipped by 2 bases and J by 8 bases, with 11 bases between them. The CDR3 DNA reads TGTGCCAGCAGCTTATCTAGGGGGAGTACGCAGTATTTT. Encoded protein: CASSLSRGSTQYF.

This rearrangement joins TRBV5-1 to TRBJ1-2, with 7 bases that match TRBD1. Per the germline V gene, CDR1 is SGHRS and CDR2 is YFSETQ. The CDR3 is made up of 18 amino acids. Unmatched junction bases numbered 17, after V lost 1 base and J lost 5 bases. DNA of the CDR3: TGCGCCAGCAGCTTGTCTGGACTTAGACAGGGCAATGAGTATGGCTACACCTTC. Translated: CASSLSGLRQGNEYGYTF.

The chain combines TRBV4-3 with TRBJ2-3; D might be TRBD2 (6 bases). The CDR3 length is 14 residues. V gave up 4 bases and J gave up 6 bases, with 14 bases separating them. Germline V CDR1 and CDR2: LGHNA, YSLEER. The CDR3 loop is CASSLGWEADTQYF. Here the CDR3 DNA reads TGCGCCAGCAGCCTTGGGTGGGAGGCGGATACGCAGTATTTT.

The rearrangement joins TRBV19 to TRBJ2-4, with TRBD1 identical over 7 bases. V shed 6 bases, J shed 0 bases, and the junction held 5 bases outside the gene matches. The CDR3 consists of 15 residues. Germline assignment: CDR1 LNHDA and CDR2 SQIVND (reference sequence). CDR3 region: CASRRQGLAKNIQYF. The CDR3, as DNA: TGTGCCAGTAGACGACAGGGTCTAGCCAAAAACATTCAGTACTTC.

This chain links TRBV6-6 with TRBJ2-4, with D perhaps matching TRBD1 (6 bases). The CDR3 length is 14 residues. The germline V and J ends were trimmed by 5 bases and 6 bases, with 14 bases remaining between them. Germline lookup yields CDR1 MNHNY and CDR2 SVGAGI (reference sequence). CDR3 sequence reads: CASSEYRAPNIQYF. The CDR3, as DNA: TGTGCCAGCAGTGAGTACAGGGCCCCAAACATTCAGTACTTC.

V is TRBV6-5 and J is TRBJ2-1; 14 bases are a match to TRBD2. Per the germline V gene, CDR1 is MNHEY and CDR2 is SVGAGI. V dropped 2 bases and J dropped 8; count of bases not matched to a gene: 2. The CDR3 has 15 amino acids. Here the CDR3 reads CASSYGTSGSDEQFF. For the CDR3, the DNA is TGTGCCAGCAGTTACGGGACTAGCGGGAGTGATGAGCAGTTCTTC.

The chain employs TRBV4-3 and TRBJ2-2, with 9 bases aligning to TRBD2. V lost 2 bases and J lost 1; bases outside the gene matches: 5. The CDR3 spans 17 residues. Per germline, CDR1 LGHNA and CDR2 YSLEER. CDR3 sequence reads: CASSQRVAGVNTGELFF. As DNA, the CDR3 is TGCGCCAGCAGCCAACGAGTAGCGGGGGTGAACACCGGGGAGCTGTTTTTT.

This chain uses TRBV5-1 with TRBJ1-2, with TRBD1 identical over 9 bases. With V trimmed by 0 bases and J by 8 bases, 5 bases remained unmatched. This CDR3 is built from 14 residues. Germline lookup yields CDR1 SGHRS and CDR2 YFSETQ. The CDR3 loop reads CASSLGGTGTGYTF. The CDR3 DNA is TGCGCCAGCAGCTTGGGTGGGACAGGGACCGGCTACACCTTC.

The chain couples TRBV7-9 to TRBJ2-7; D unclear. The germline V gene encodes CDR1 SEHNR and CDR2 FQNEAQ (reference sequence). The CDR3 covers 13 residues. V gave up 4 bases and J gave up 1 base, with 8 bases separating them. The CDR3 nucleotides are TGTGCCAGCAGCTCGGCAGGTTCCTACGAGCAGTACTTC. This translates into CASSSAGSYEQYF.

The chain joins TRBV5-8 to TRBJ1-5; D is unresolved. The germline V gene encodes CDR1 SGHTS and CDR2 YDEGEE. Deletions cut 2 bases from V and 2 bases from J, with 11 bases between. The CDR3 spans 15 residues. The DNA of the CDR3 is TGTGCCAGCAGCTTAGCTGGGAGGCGCAATCAGCCCCAGCATTTT. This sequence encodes CASSLAGRRNQPQHF.

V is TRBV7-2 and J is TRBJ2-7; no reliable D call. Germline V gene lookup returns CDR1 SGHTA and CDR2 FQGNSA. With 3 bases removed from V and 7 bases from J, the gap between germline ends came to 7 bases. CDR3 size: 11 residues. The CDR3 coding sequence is TGTGCCAGCAGCTTCAACAGTGAGCAGTACTTC. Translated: CASSFNSEQYF.